The 30 T cell receptor beta chains below come from one sample, sequenced in a study of OX40 agonist ivuxolimab in advanced cancers. Method: immunoSEQ multiplex PCR; TCRdb's copy keeps in-frame clones and lacks some. The sample has around 53,000 clones, over 80% seen once. The specimen comprised CD4+ or CD8+ T cells sorted from blood, sampled in a trial of the OX40 agonist ivuxolimab. The receptors derive from an adult with an advanced solid tumor such as melanoma, head and neck, liver or kidney cancer.

V usage is TRBV10-3 and J usage is TRBJ1-1; TRBD1 might be the D (6 bases). Trimming pared 4 bases from V and 0 bases from J, leaving 15 bases between. Germline CDR1 reads ENHRY; CDR2 reads SYGVKD. The CDR3 spans 16 residues. Written as DNA, the CDR3 is TGTGCCATCAGTGCTTCTCAGGGGACTTTGAACACTGAAGCTTTCTTT. This translates into CAISASQGTLNTEAFF.

V gene TRBV5-5 combines with J gene TRBJ2-2; TRBD1 agrees at 8 bases. The ends lost 4 bases at V and 9 bases at J; junction bases unmatched: 5. This CDR3 is built from 13 residues. Per the germline V gene, CDR1 is SGHKS and CDR2 is YYEKEE (reference sequence). CDR3 bases: TGTGCCAGCAGCGCGGCAGGGGGCAGGGAGCTGTTTTTT. It specifies CASSAAGGRELFF.

The V gene is TRBV25-1, the J gene TRBJ1-2; the D gene is possibly TRBD1 (6 bases). The CDR3 extends over 16 amino acids. Germline V gene sequence: CDR1 MGHDK, CDR2 SYGVNS. V lost 5 bases to trimming and J lost 4 bases, with 20 bases between them. The DNA of the CDR3 is TGTGCCAGCAGTAGGCCCGGGACACCTACGGGCTATGGCTACACCTTC. Translating it yields CASSRPGTPTGYGYTF.

The chain joins TRBV7-2 to TRBJ2-3; 8 bases line up with TRBD2. The CDR3 contains 15 residues. J gave up 4 bases and V 1 base, and 4 bases lay outside the gene matches. The germline gives CDR1 SGHTA, CDR2 FQGNSA. In DNA form, the CDR3 reads TGTGCCAGCAGCTTAGGTCTAGCGGGTTCAGATACGCAGTATTTT. Translated: CASSLGLAGSDTQYF.

V and J are TRBV6-6 and TRBJ1-1; possible D gene TRBD1, 6 bases. Germline CDR1 is MNHNY and CDR2 is SVGAGI (reference sequence). V lost 5 bases and J lost 2, with 9 bases in between. CDR3 length equals 13 residues. CDR3 DNA sequence: TGTGCCAGCAGTCCACAGGGAAACACTGAAGCTTTCTTT. Protein: CASSPQGNTEAFF.

By proportion, this clone is medium-sized. V usage is TRBV6-1 and J usage is TRBJ2-7; a possible D gene is TRBD2 (6 bases). Per the germline V gene, CDR1 is MNHNS and CDR2 is SASEGT. CDR3 length: 14 residues. Trimming shortened V by 8 bases and J by 0 bases, and 14 bases separated the two germline ends. The CDR3 DNA is TGTGCCAGCGCAAGCGGGTCTATCTCCTACGAGCAGTACTTC. As protein: CASASGSISYEQYF.

The V gene is TRBV5-6, the J gene TRBJ2-7; D is ambiguous. This CDR3 spans 13 amino acids. V was shortened by 2 bases and J by 6 bases, with 12 bases between the two germline ends. Germline values: CDR1 SGHDT, CDR2 YYEEEE. CDR3 coding DNA: TGTGCCAGCAGCTTAGTTGCAAATGGCGAGCAGTACTTC. It codes for CASSLVANGEQYF.

This clone turned up a few times. This sequence joins TRBV30 and TRBJ2-3, with TRBD2 matching 9 bases. The CDR3 has 16 amino acids. V was pared by 4 bases and J by 5 bases, with 13 bases of the junction left unmatched. Germline V gene lookup returns CDR1 GTSNPN and CDR2 SVGIG (reference sequence). The CDR3: CAWIPLAGASIDTQYF. As DNA, the CDR3 is TGTGCCTGGATCCCCTTAGCGGGAGCGTCAATAGATACGCAGTATTTT.

J is TRBJ2-7 and V is TRBV6-1, with D possibly being TRBD1 (6 bases). V dropped 3 bases and J dropped 4 bases, with 13 bases sitting between them. Per germline, CDR1 MNHNS and CDR2 SASEGT. CDR3 length: 14 residues. Written as DNA, the CDR3 is TGTGCCAGCAGTGATTATACAGGGCTTTACGAGCAGTACTTC. This codes for CASSDYTGLYEQYF.

The chain is built from TRBV6-5 and TRBJ1-2; D gene ambiguous. The CDR3 extends over 13 amino acids. V dropped 0 bases and J dropped 6 bases, with 8 bases sitting between them. From germline, CDR1 is MNHEY and CDR2 SVGAGI. In DNA form, the CDR3 reads TGTGCCAGCAGTTACTCCAGTGGACATGGCTACACCTTC. This codes for CASSYSSGHGYTF.

The chain combines TRBV5-6 with TRBJ2-2; D uncertain. Germline loops: CDR1 SGHDT, CDR2 YYEEEE. The CDR3 loop spans 13 amino acids. V lost 0 bases and J lost 2, with 2 bases in between. CDR3 bases: TGTGCCAGCAGCTTGGCTAACACCGGGGAGCTGTTTTTT. It encodes CASSLANTGELFF.

V and J are TRBV18 and TRBJ1-5, with TRBD1 matching 10 bases. The CDR3 runs to 14 residues. J gave up 6 bases and V 5 bases, and 4 bases lay outside the gene matches. From germline, CDR1 is KGHSH and CDR2 LQKENI. In nucleotides, the CDR3 is TGTGCCAGCTCAGGACAGGGGGACCTTCAGCCCCAGCATTTT. Its protein product is CASSGQGDLQPQHF.

The chain combines TRBV6-1 with TRBJ1-3, with unresolved D. The V end was cut by 6 bases, the J end by 5 bases, with 11 bases between. The CDR3 contains 13 residues. Germline CDR1 reads MNHNS; CDR2 reads SASEGT. Written as DNA, the CDR3 is TGTGCCAGCAGGGAGCTTTGGAGAAACACCATATATTTT. Encoded protein: CASRELWRNTIYF.

This chain links TRBV5-4 with TRBJ1-2; D gene unclear. Germline-derived CDR1 and CDR2 are SGHNT and YYREEE (reference sequence). V was shortened by 0 bases and J by 8 bases, with 11 bases between the two germline ends. The CDR3 spans 13 residues. The CDR3 DNA follows: TGTGCCAGCAGCTTGGGACCGACTGCGGGCTACACCTTC. As protein: CASSLGPTAGYTF.

The chain combines TRBV11-2 with TRBJ2-7, with a possible D match to TRBD2 (8 bases). In germline, CDR1 is SGHAT, CDR2 FQNNGV. V lost 8 bases and J 6 bases, leaving 29 bases between the germline ends. The CDR3 length is 17 residues. The CDR3 protein is CASEGSRGTGGLFEQYF. The DNA for the CDR3 is TGTGCCAGCGAGGGGTCCAGGGGGACGGGAGGGCTTTTCGAGCAGTACTTC.

The chain joins TRBV6-5 to TRBJ2-5, with a tentative D call TRBD1 (6 bases). The CDR3 has 16 amino acids. CDR1 MNHEY and CDR2 SVGAGI come from the germline V gene. Deletions cut 0 bases from V and 2 bases from J, with 13 bases between. This CDR3 is CASSYSPGAGQETQYF. Written as DNA, the CDR3 is TGTGCCAGCAGTTACTCGCCAGGGGCGGGTCAAGAGACCCAGTACTTC.

The rearrangement links TRBV7-3 to TRBJ2-7, with 9 bases that match TRBD2. With V trimmed by 9 bases and J by 3 bases, 12 bases remained unmatched. CDR3 length: 15 residues. CDR1 is SGHTA and CDR2 is FQGTGA in the germline V gene. The CDR3 here is CARSTTSGLYYEQYF. In DNA, the CDR3 is TGTGCCAGGAGCACGACTAGCGGCCTATACTACGAGCAGTACTTC.

This chain uses TRBV15 with TRBJ2-2, with TRBD2 matching 7 bases. This CDR3 region has 15 residues. V gave up 0 bases and J gave up 6 bases; unmatched junction bases: 4. In germline, CDR1 is LNHNV, CDR2 YYDKDF (reference sequence). CDR3 region: CATSRDASGAGELFF. The CDR3 region has the DNA TGTGCCACCAGCAGAGATGCTAGCGGTGCCGGGGAGCTGTTTTTT.

This chain's CDR3 is CASSLPGQGKETQYF. CDR3 in DNA: TGTGCCAGCTCACTACCTGGACAGGGAAAAGAGACCCAGTACTTC. The chain employs TRBV18 and TRBJ2-5, with 8 bases identical to TRBD1. The trim removed 4 bases at V and 3 bases at J, leaving 7 bases unmatched. The CDR3 is made up of 15 amino acids. CDR1 is KGHSH and CDR2 is LQKENI in the germline V gene.

This sequence joins TRBV6-6 and TRBJ2-1, with D possibly being TRBD2 (6 bases). The CDR3 is 14 residues long. Between the trimmed V and J ends, which lost 8 bases and 7 bases, there was a span of 18 bases. Germline-derived CDR1 and CDR2 are MNHNY and SVGAGI (reference sequence). Here the CDR3 DNA reads TGTGCCAGCGCCAGGACCGGGAGTGAGAATGAGCAGTTCTTC. As protein: CASARTGSENEQFF.

This clone was recorded a few times. A much larger clone lies one base from this, so it may be a read error. As DNA, the CDR3 is TGTGCCAGCAGCTTGCAGGGGGCTCAGCCCCAGCATTTT. This sequence encodes CASSLQGAQPQHF. V usage is TRBV5-6 and J usage is TRBJ1-5; 8 nucleotides line up with TRBD1. Germline V gene data show CDR1 as SGHDT and CDR2 as YYEEEE. Losses at the gene ends were 1 base for V and 6 bases for J; bases not matched to a gene: 0. The CDR3 length is 13 residues.

With respect to this clone: Different DNA sequences within this sample yield the same CDR3. The rearrangement links TRBV10-3 to TRBJ1-1; 10 bases map to TRBD1. V lost 3 bases and J lost 5; bases outside the gene matches: 15. This CDR3 comprises 18 residues. CDR1 and CDR2 from the germline V gene are ENHRY and SYGVKD. The CDR3 reads CAISERGRGGQGGTEAFF. CDR3 bases: TGTGCCATCAGTGAAAGGGGTCGGGGCGGACAGGGGGGGACTGAAGCTTTCTTT.

This clone was found once. The chain's CDR3 is CASSRTGADRYTF. CDR3 nucleotides: TGTGCCAGCAGTCGGACAGGGGCGGATCGCTACACCTTC. This chain joins TRBV6-6 and TRBJ1-2; 9 positions agree with TRBD1. Trimming took 5 bases from V and 9 from J; bases not matched to a gene: 7. The CDR3 covers 13 residues. Germline loops: CDR1 MNHNY, CDR2 SVGAGI (reference sequence).

The chain employs TRBV6-6 and TRBJ1-2, with TRBD1 matching 7 bases. The CDR3 contains 16 residues. V lost 4 bases to trimming and J lost 6 bases; unmatched junction nucleotides: 14. The germline V gene has CDR1 MNHNY and CDR2 SVGAGI (reference sequence). The CDR3 DNA reads as TGTGCCAGCAGTTTAGACCCCGACAGGGTAGCTAATGGCTACACCTTC. As protein: CASSLDPDRVANGYTF.

This chain uses TRBV6-5 with TRBJ1-2; D gene ambiguous. The germline CDR1 and CDR2 sequences are MNHEY and SVGAGI. V was cut by 5 bases and J by 8 bases, with 15 bases left in between. This CDR3 is built from 13 residues. DNA for the CDR3: TGTGCCAGCAGTACGGGCAGCCTAGGCGGCTACACCTTC. As protein: CASSTGSLGGYTF.

The chain employs TRBV19 and TRBJ2-2, with D perhaps given as TRBD1 or TRBD2 (5 bases each). Trimming stripped 6 bases from V and 0 bases from J, with 14 bases between. There are 16 residues in the CDR3. Germline-derived CDR1 and CDR2 are LNHDA and SQIVND (reference sequence). CDR3 nucleotides: TGTGCCAGTAGGCTCCGAGGGGAGACGAACACCGGGGAGCTGTTTTTT. It yields the protein CASRLRGETNTGELFF.

This clone appeared once. This rearrangement joins TRBV2 to TRBJ1-1; 7 bases map to TRBD1. CDR3 length: 16 amino acids. J gave up 3 bases and V 6 bases, and 13 bases lay outside the gene matches. CDR1 SNHLY and CDR2 FYNNEI come from the germline V gene. The CDR3 DNA reads TGTGCCAGCAGCCCCCGCGACAGGGACTCGGACACTGAAGCTTTCTTT. It specifies CASSPRDRDSDTEAFF.

V is TRBV9 and J is TRBJ2-3, with 8 bases fitting TRBD2. The CDR3 has 14 amino acids. The J segment lost 8 bases and the V segment lost 3 bases, leaving 8 bases of the junction unmatched. Germline CDR1 is SGDLS and CDR2 is YYNGEE. The CDR3 DNA is TGTGCCAGCAGCGAGGGACTAGAGGTCGGTACGCAGTATTTT. The encoded protein is CASSEGLEVGTQYF. The entire variable domain, with the rest obtained from reference TRBV9 and TRBJ2-3, is as follows: DSGVTQTPKHLITATGQRVTLRCSPRSGDLSVYWYQQSLDQGLQFLIQYYNGEERAKGNILERFSAQQFPDLHSELNLSSLELGDSALYFCASSEGLEVGTQYFGPGTRLTVL.

The CDR3 coding sequence is TGTGCCAGTAGCCGACAGGGTTGGAATCAGCCCCAGCATTTT. The encoded protein is CASSRQGWNQPQHF. V and J are TRBV19 and TRBJ1-5; 7 bases match TRBD1. There are 14 residues in the CDR3. V shed 6 bases and J 4 bases; nucleotides not matched to a gene: 6. In germline, CDR1 is LNHDA, CDR2 SQIVND (reference sequence).

The J gene is TRBJ2-3, the V gene TRBV5-1, with D possibly TRBD2 on 6 matching bases. Between the trimmed V and J ends, which lost 4 bases and 2 bases, there was a span of 17 bases. The CDR3 is made up of 16 amino acids. Germline-derived CDR1 and CDR2 are SGHRS and YFSETQ. CDR3 nucleotides: TGCGCCAGCAGCCAGAGATGGGCGGGAAACACAGATACGCAGTATTTT. Translated: CASSQRWAGNTDTQYF.